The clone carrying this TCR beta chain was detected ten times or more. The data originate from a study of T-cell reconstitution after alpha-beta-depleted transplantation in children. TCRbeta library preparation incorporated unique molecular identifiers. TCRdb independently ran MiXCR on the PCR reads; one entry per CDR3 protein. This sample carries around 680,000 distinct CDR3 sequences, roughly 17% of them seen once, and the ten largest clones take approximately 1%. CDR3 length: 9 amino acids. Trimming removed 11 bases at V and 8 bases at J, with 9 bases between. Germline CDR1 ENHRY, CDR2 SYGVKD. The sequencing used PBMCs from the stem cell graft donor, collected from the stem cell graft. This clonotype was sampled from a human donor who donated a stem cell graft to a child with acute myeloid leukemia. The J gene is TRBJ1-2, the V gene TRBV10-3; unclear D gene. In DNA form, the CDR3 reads TGTGCCTATGGGGTAGGCTACACCTTC. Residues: CAYGVGYTF.